This T cell receptor (beta chain) is drawn from a study of T cells in women clearing cervical HPV infection. The wider study: Women with histologically confirmed HPV16-related CIN3 or worse, 2 with invasive cancer, served as cases. Study-wide findings and caveats: Richness differences could reflect unmeasured T-cell content per sample.

Sequencing used immunoSEQ multiplex PCR; TCRdb keeps in-frame clones, though not all of them. The repertoire table contains about 35,000 clones. This CDR3 has 17 residues. V was clipped by 4 bases and J by 2 bases; unmatched bases: 14. CDR1 and CDR2 from the germline V gene are SQVTM and ANQGSEA. On this clone: Its specificity is unknown. The CDR3 end is not reached by the read, which stops 3 residues before it; the germline J gene fills it in.

This receptor was taken from a woman aged 18-70 years with a cervical HPV16 infection that either progressed to CIN3+ or cleared (not recorded which). V is TRBV29-1 and J is TRBJ2-7; TRBD2 matches at 10 bases. The sample consisted of blood buffy coat. The CDR3 protein is CSVGGSSGSERPYEQYF. The DNA read from the CDR3 is TGCAGCGTTGGGGGATCTAGCGGGAGTGAAAGGCCCTACGAG.